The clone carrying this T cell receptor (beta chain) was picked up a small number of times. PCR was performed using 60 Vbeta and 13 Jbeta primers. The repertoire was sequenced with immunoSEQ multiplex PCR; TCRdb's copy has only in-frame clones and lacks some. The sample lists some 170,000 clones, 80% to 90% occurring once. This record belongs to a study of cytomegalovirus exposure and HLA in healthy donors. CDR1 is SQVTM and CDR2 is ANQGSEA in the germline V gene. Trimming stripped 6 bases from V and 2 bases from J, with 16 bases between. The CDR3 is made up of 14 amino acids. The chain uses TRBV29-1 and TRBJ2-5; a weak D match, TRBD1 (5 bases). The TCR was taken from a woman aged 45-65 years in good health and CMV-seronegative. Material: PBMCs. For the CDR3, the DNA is TGCAGCGTGCCTTCAGGGATATCTCAAGAGACCCAGTACTTC. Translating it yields CSVPSGISQETQYF.